This T cell receptor (beta chain) emerged from a study of blood T cell repertoires in COVID-19 (dated by TCRdb to about 2020). About the full investigation: Samples covering the acute and convalescent phases of COVID-19 were provided by collaborators in the United States, Italy and Spain. The prospective study material was composed of cDNA or gDNA derived from T cells, B-cell-depleted T cells, or PBMCs. Deeply sampled blood TCRbeta repertoires from subjects exposed to, actively infected with, or recovered from COVID-19 were included in the dataset. A freely available public database, intended as a resource for researchers studying the immune response to SARS-CoV-2, is where the repertoires were released. Samples were obtained from the ongoing ImmuneRACE study (first 160 participants) and from some 1,300 subjects provided by 6 global collaborators. The sample metadata nearly always contained a de-identified subject ID, COVID-19 status, age in years and sex. Where HLA class I and class II types were available, the types were taken from metadata supplied by the sample provider, not from assay-based typing. General conclusions and limits of the study: The amount of clinical and demographic metadata varied by source and participant and was provided uncurated.

TCRbeta CDR3 regions were amplified from genomic DNA using the immunoSEQ Assay, a bias-controlled multiplex PCR. On the study's bioinformatics: Nucleated cell counts per sample were estimated from amplification of reference gene primers within the assay. To quantify the absolute abundance of each unique TCRbeta CDR3 rearrangement, sequence reads were collapsed and filtered. For each sample, productive Simpson clonality was calculated by taking the square root of Simpson's diversity index across productive rearrangements. TCRdb limited this immuneACCESS table to in-frame rearrangements with V and J called. A share of clones is missing; checked studies link under half to unresolved V genes, and the rest is unexplained. V, J and clone size are those of that table, while D and trimming were read from the DNA. This sample is represented by about 160,000 clones; around nine tenths of them were singletons. The top ten constitute 6.6% of the sample.

As to this clone: Its antigen target is currently unknown. Per-base qualities were not stored, and no clone one base away is much larger.

In the prospective study, participants were about 18 to 90 years old, resided in fewer than 25 geographic areas of the United States, and were enrolled through a virtual design. Cohort assignment in the prospective study relied on participant-reported clinical history from a screening survey and a study questionnaire. Recovered participants in ImmuneRACE Cohort 3 were defined as having two consecutive negative NP/OP PCR tests, clearance from a healthcare professional, or resolution of symptoms. In the prospective study, mobile phlebotomists collected whole blood, serum and a nasopharyngeal or oropharyngeal swab from each participant. Prospective study participants could optionally give additional blood draws and questionnaires over an approximately two-month period. Blood samples from the prospective study were shipped frozen or at room temperature prior to DNA extraction. CDR1 and CDR2 are drawn from the germline V gene (reference sequence): MNHEY, SMNVEV. Counted from cysteine to phenylalanine, this CDR3 has 14 amino acids. Just the 42-base CDR3 DNA is kept, in frame starting at base 1. Germline trimming: 8 bases from V, 7 bases from J; junction bases outside gene matches: 8.

The V and J segments used are TRBV27 and TRBJ1-6; 7 bases in the junction line up with TRBD1. Sequencing was performed on PBMCs or T cells enriched from blood (not recorded which). The TCR sequence derives from a woman aged 45 to 65 who had recovered from COVID-19. The nucleotides are TGTGCCAGCGGTCAAGGGGGCGGCAATTCACCCCTCCACTTT. Translated, it reads CASGQGGGNSPLHF.